This entry lists 20 T cell receptor beta chains sequenced from one sample in a study of graft-versus-host responses after intestinal transplantation. These TCRs are of unknown antigen specificity. Only in-frame clones appear in the TCRdb table, and some are missing; sequencing was by immunoSEQ multiplex PCR. The data contain tens of thousands of clones, roughly nine tenths of them singletons. Material: unstimulated CD4+ T cells sorted from spleen or lymph node cells, obtained before transplant. The source is a human donor who was the organ donor for an intestinal transplant.

This rearrangement joins TRBV6-6 to TRBJ2-7; 8 bases fit TRBD2. There are 14 residues in the CDR3. CDR1 is MNHNY, CDR2 SVGAGI, per germline (reference sequence). The V segment lost 5 bases and the J segment 6 bases; nucleotides outside the gene matches: 9. For the CDR3, the DNA is TGTGCCAGCAGTAGGACTAGCTTAGAAGGCGAGCAGTACTTC. This encodes CASSRTSLEGEQYF.

This chain uses TRBV5-4 with TRBJ2-3; D possibly corresponds to TRBD2 (5 bases). This CDR3 contains 14 residues. V lost 1 base, J lost 6 bases, and 12 bases lay in between. The germline CDR1 and CDR2 sequences are SGHNT and YYREEE (reference sequence). The DNA of the CDR3 is TGTGCCAGCAGCTTGTCGGGCCCGGGGGATACGCAGTATTTT. Translation: CASSLSGPGDTQYF.

The chain carries TRBV10-1 and TRBJ2-7; a possible D gene is TRBD2 (5 bases). Germline assignment: CDR1 WNHNN and CDR2 SYGVQD (reference sequence). The ends were cut back, 11 bases at V and 2 bases at J, with 16 bases in the middle. CDR3 length: 13 residues. CDR3 coding DNA: TGCGCCGCCCGGGCCGGGATCACCTACGAGCAGTACTTC. It is translated as CAARAGITYEQYF.

The table lists this clone with a few counts. V and J are TRBV4-2 and TRBJ1-1, with 9 nucleotides matching TRBD1. Germline V gene lookup returns CDR1 LGHNA and CDR2 YNFKEQ. This CDR3 has 15 residues. V gave up 1 base and J gave up 1 base; unmatched junction bases: 1. This chain's CDR3 is CASSQGGQGNTEAFF. CDR3 nucleotides: TGTGCCAGCAGCCAAGGGGGACAGGGGAACACTGAAGCTTTCTTT.

This clone has only a few counts. The J gene is TRBJ1-6, the V gene TRBV25-1; D not resolved. V gave up 4 bases and J gave up 10 bases, with 20 bases separating them. The V gene's germline CDR1 is MGHDK and CDR2 SYGVNS. CDR3 length: 16 residues. The CDR3 nucleotides read TGTGCCAGCAGTGGAGATGGACCCCCTAAGCGGTCACCCCTCCACTTT. Amino acid sequence: CASSGDGPPKRSPLHF.

V usage is TRBV6-5 and J usage is TRBJ1-1; maybe TRBD1 (6 bases). V shed 4 bases and J shed 4 bases, with 19 bases lying between them. CDR3 size: 16 residues. Per germline, CDR1 MNHEY and CDR2 SVGAGI. The CDR3 DNA reads TGTGCCAGCAGTTTGGGGGCCTTAGGTGAGGGCACTGAAGCTTTCTTT. Translating gives CASSLGALGEGTEAFF.

The CDR3 DNA sequence: TGTGCCAGCAGTGAAGTGCTAGCGGGAGGGTACGAGCAGTACTTC. Residues: CASSEVLAGGYEQYF. The rearrangement links TRBV6-1 to TRBJ2-7; TRBD2 agrees at 12 bases. Germline-derived CDR1 and CDR2 are MNHNS and SASEGT. With 1 base clipped from V and 4 bases from J, the junction kept 2 bases outside the gene matches. This CDR3 is 15 amino acids long.

This clone was seen a handful of times. The chain uses TRBV7-8 and TRBJ1-2; D might be TRBD1 (5 bases). Trimming stripped 1 base from V and 2 bases from J, with 5 bases between. CDR3 length: 13 residues. The germline gives CDR1 SGHVS, CDR2 FQNEAQ. For the CDR3, the DNA is TGTGCCAGCAGCTTAGGGACAAACTATGGCTACACCTTC. Protein: CASSLGTNYGYTF.

For the CDR3, the DNA is TGTGCCAGCAGCCAAGCGTCCAGGTACCGAGACGAGCAGTACTTC. It translates to CASSQASRYRDEQYF. The chain links TRBV14 to TRBJ2-7; D gene unclear. The CDR3 length is 15 residues. With 1 base removed from V and 5 bases from J, the gap between germline ends came to 15 bases. CDR1 is SGHDN, CDR2 FVKESK, per germline.

The chain carries TRBV18 and TRBJ2-2; 9 bases fit TRBD1. Trimming removed 1 base from V and 4 bases from J; junction bases left unmatched: 7. The germline gives CDR1 KGHSH, CDR2 LQKENI. This CDR3 is built from 17 residues. CDR3 sequence reads: CASSPLGLTGGTGELFF. CDR3 nucleotides: TGTGCCAGCTCACCACTGGGCCTGACAGGGGGCACCGGGGAGCTGTTTTTT.

V usage is TRBV11-3 and J usage is TRBJ2-1, with 12 bases fitting TRBD2. J was trimmed by 15 bases and V by 5 bases; bases with no gene match: 5. The germline CDR1 and CDR2 sequences are SGHNT and YENEEA. The CDR3 has 12 residues. Here the CDR3 DNA reads TGTGCCAGCAGCCCTAGCGGGGGGGGCCCGTTCTTC. Translating it yields CASSPSGGGPFF.

The chain uses TRBV7-9 and TRBJ1-4; 7 bases are a match to TRBD1. The CDR3 loop spans 14 amino acids. Germline V CDR1 and CDR2: SEHNR, FQNEAQ (reference sequence). The ends lost 2 bases at V and 9 bases at J; junction bases unmatched: 6. The CDR3 loop is CASSLIGTAQKLFF. The CDR3 DNA sequence: TGTGCCAGCAGCTTAATTGGGACAGCCCAAAAACTGTTTTTT.

The V and J genes are TRBV25-1 and TRBJ1-6; 7 bases are a match to TRBD1. The CDR3 is made up of 13 amino acids. CDR1 and CDR2 from the germline V gene are MGHDK and SYGVNS. Unmatched junction bases numbered 8, after V lost 4 bases and J lost 14 bases. CDR3 sequence: CASSALDRTALHF. In DNA form, the CDR3 reads TGTGCCAGCAGTGCTTTGGACAGGACCGCCCTCCACTTT. Full variable domain (remainder filled in from reference TRBV25-1 and TRBJ1-6): EADIYQTPRYLVIGTGKKITLECSQTMGHDKMYWYQQDPGMELHLIHYSYGVNSTEKGDLSSESTVSRIRTEHFPLTLESARPSHTSQYLCASSALDRTALHFGNGTRLTVT.

J is TRBJ1-3 and V is TRBV7-9, with D perhaps matching TRBD1 (5 bases). V was shortened by 5 bases and J by 0 bases, with 17 bases between the two germline ends. The germline V gene has CDR1 SEHNR and CDR2 FQNEAQ (reference sequence). The CDR3 is made up of 17 amino acids. Here the CDR3 reads CASSPGGVTLSGNTIYF. The CDR3 coding sequence is TGTGCCAGCAGCCCTGGGGGGGTGACCCTCTCTGGAAACACCATATATTTT.

The chain combines TRBV11-3 with TRBJ2-1; TRBD2 matches 11 bases. J gave up 6 bases and V 5 bases, and 12 bases lay outside the gene matches. This CDR3 is built from 17 residues. Germline V gene sequence: CDR1 SGHNT, CDR2 YENEEA. CDR3 amino acids: CASSPERGLAGINEQFF. The CDR3 DNA reads TGTGCCAGCAGCCCGGAGCGCGGACTAGCGGGTATCAATGAGCAGTTCTTC.

This sequence joins TRBV18 and TRBJ2-3, with D perhaps matching TRBD2 (7 bases). The V gene lost 3 bases and the J gene lost 0 bases, with 16 bases spanning the gap. Germline-derived CDR1 and CDR2 are KGHSH and LQKENI. The CDR3 runs to 17 residues. The CDR3 loop is CASSPRGAVGSTDTQYF. DNA for the CDR3: TGTGCCAGCTCACCCCGGGGGGCCGTAGGAAGCACAGATACGCAGTATTTT.

The rearrangement joins TRBV7-2 to TRBJ2-7; D not certain. Germline V gene sequence: CDR1 SGHTA, CDR2 FQGNSA. Deletions cut 1 base from V and 9 bases from J, with 7 bases between. CDR3 length: 11 residues. The CDR3 sequence is CASSLGSGQYF. The CDR3 coding sequence is TGTGCCAGCAGCTTAGGGTCAGGGCAGTACTTC.

CDR3 region: CASSLDLRALNEKLFF. CDR3 DNA sequence: TGCGCCAGCAGCTTGGATCTGAGGGCCCTAAATGAAAAACTGTTTTTT. V and J are TRBV5-1 and TRBJ1-4; D uncertain. The germline V gene encodes CDR1 SGHRS and CDR2 YFSETQ. CDR3 size: 16 residues. V dropped 0 bases and J dropped 5 bases, with 14 bases sitting between them.

The chain recombines TRBV28 with TRBJ2-3, with TRBD2 matching over 7 bases. Germline CDR1 is MDHEN and CDR2 is SYDVKM. The V gene end was trimmed by 5 bases and the J gene end by 0 bases; junction bases not matched to a gene: 11. This CDR3 region has 17 residues. The CDR3 region has the DNA TGTGCCAGCAGTCTAAGGCGCGGGAGCCCTAGCACAGATACGCAGTATTTT. Its protein product is CASSLRRGSPSTDTQYF.

The chain combines TRBV9 with TRBJ1-4; 7 bases are a match to TRBD1. The CDR3 is 15 residues long. V dropped 0 bases and J dropped 7; count of bases not matched to a gene: 6. CDR1 and CDR2 from the germline V gene are SGDLS and YYNGEE. DNA of the CDR3: TGTGCCAGCAGCGTAGGACAGGGTTCTGGTGAAAAACTGTTTTTT. The encoded protein is CASSVGQGSGEKLFF.